One sample yielded the 19 T cell receptor beta chains listed below, sequenced in a study of T-cell reconstitution after alpha-beta-depleted transplantation in children. As it was prepared, the TCRbeta library received unique molecular identifiers. TCRdb reanalysed the PCR reads using MiXCR and keeps one entry per CDR3 protein. This sample yields more than 400,000 distinct CDR3 sequences, of which over 10% are seen a single time; 14% belongs to the top ten. Source: PBMCs, mostly from graft donor cells, taken 180 days after TCRalphabeta/CD19-depleted stem cell transplant. These receptor sequences come from a female patient aged 2-15 years who had a stem cell transplant for aplastic anemia, so the T cells may come from the graft donor.

The J gene is TRBJ2-2, the V gene TRBV29-1; 8 bases line up with TRBD1. Germline V gives CDR1 SQVTM, CDR2 ANQGSEA. The CDR3 loop spans 15 amino acids. After removal of 4 bases from V and 4 bases from J, the junction contained 8 bases not matched to a gene. CDR3 sequence: CSVGYGQGFTGELFF. DNA for the CDR3: TGCAGCGTTGGCTATGGACAGGGCTTCACCGGGGAGCTGTTTTTT.

The CDR3 DNA is TGTGCCAGCAGGGTACCCAATTCGGAGACCCAGTACTTC. Translating it yields CASRVPNSETQYF. V is TRBV11-1 and J is TRBJ2-5; D call uncertain. CDR3 size: 13 residues. Germline CDR1 SGHAT, CDR2 FQDESV (reference sequence). V shed 6 bases and J shed 5 bases, with 13 bases lying between them.

J is TRBJ2-1 and V is TRBV11-2; the D gene is possibly TRBD1 (7 bases). V lost 0 bases, J lost 3 bases, and 9 bases lay in between. CDR1 and CDR2 from the germline V gene are SGHAT and FQNNGV. The CDR3 is 15 residues long. The CDR3 loop reads CASSLDRGVYNEQFF. As DNA, the CDR3 is TGTGCCAGCAGCTTAGACAGGGGGGTCTACAATGAGCAGTTCTTC.

This clonotype was observed a handful of times. This CDR3 is CASSQARGRNYEQYF. The CDR3 DNA sequence: TGCGCCAGCAGCCAAGCGAGGGGTAGGAACTACGAGCAGTACTTC. The chain joins TRBV4-3 to TRBJ2-7, with D tentatively TRBD1 or TRBD2 (5 bases each). This CDR3 comprises 15 residues. CDR1 and CDR2 (germline): LGHNA, YSLEER. Trimming left V 1 base short and J 3 bases short, with 13 bases between.

The chain uses TRBV6-5 and TRBJ2-3; D is uncertain. CDR3 size: 12 residues. Trimming stripped 2 bases from V and 5 bases from J, with 5 bases between. Germline-derived CDR1 and CDR2 are MNHEY and SVGAGI. The CDR3 bases are TGTGCCAGCAGTTACGATGGAGATACGCAGTATTTT. The encoded protein is CASSYDGDTQYF.

The rearrangement links TRBV4-2 to TRBJ1-1; 7 bases agree with TRBD1. Germline V gene sequence: CDR1 LGHNA, CDR2 YNFKEQ. The ends lost 3 bases at V and 7 bases at J; junction bases unmatched: 14. CDR3 length: 16 residues. CDR3 sequence: CASSQKPGQPSYEAFF. The CDR3 DNA reads TGTGCCAGCAGCCAGAAGCCGGGACAGCCATCCTATGAAGCTTTCTTT.

This clonotype has just a few counts. The J gene is TRBJ2-2, the V gene TRBV20-1; 8 positions agree with TRBD2. Germline V gene data show CDR1 as DFQATT and CDR2 as SNEGSKA (reference sequence). V was pared by 1 base and J by 6 bases, with 13 bases of the junction left unmatched. The CDR3 extends over 17 amino acids. CDR3 protein: CSARGTSSSLGAGELFF. The CDR3 region has the DNA TGCAGTGCTAGAGGGACTAGCTCCTCTCTTGGGGCCGGGGAGCTGTTTTTT.

V gene TRBV7-2 combines with J gene TRBJ2-5; 7 bases fit TRBD2. Germline V gives CDR1 SGHTA, CDR2 FQGNSA. V trimming: 8 bases; J trimming: 2 bases; junction bases outside the gene matches: 5. The CDR3 covers 13 residues. The CDR3 loop reads CASARTRQETQYF. CDR3 in DNA: TGTGCCAGCGCCCGGACTAGGCAAGAGACCCAGTACTTC.

This clonotype was found many times. The gene calls are TRBV7-9 and TRBJ1-1; no clear D. Germline V gene lookup returns CDR1 SEHNR and CDR2 FQNEAQ (reference sequence). The CDR3 loop spans 14 amino acids. V was shortened by 2 bases and J by 6 bases, with 13 bases between the two germline ends. CDR3 bases: TGTGCCAGCAGCTTATCGTCATATATCTCTGAAGCTTTCTTT. This encodes CASSLSSYISEAFF.

A few counts support this clonotype. The rearrangement uses TRBV20-1 and TRBJ1-5, with D uncertain. CDR3 length: 12 amino acids. The germline V gene encodes CDR1 DFQATT and CDR2 SNEGSKA (reference sequence). The V gene lost 5 bases and the J gene lost 3 bases, with 8 bases spanning the gap. CDR3 sequence: CSAGRVNQPQHF. DNA for the CDR3: TGCAGTGCTGGGCGGGTCAATCAGCCCCAGCATTTT.

J is TRBJ2-1 and V is TRBV6-1; 8 nucleotides match TRBD1. Germline lookup yields CDR1 MNHNS and CDR2 SASEGT. Germline trimming cut 6 bases from V and 0 bases from J; bases unmatched to any gene: 7. This CDR3 comprises 16 residues. CDR3 loop: CASRPQGAGSYNEQFF. In nucleotides, the CDR3 is TGTGCCAGCAGGCCGCAGGGGGCCGGCTCCTACAATGAGCAGTTCTTC.

In this sample, this clonotype turned up a few times. The chain is built from TRBV28 and TRBJ1-5; D perhaps matches TRBD1 (6 bases). Germline CDR1 MDHEN, CDR2 SYDVKM. This CDR3 contains 13 residues. V was trimmed by 7 bases and J by 4 bases, leaving 11 bases between them. Here the CDR3 DNA reads TGTGCCAGCAATCTACAGGGTAATCAGCCCCAGCATTTT. It translates to CASNLQGNQPQHF.

The CDR3 nucleotides read TGTGCCAGCAGTTTAGAATGGGGGTCCACCGGGGAGCTGTTTTTT. It encodes CASSLEWGSTGELFF. This sequence joins TRBV27 and TRBJ2-2; D tentatively fits TRBD1 or TRBD2 (5 bases each). Germline CDR1 is MNHEY and CDR2 is SMNVEV (reference sequence). The length of the CDR3 is 15 residues. Deletions cut 2 bases from V and 4 bases from J, with 11 bases between.

This clonotype was observed many times. The chain couples TRBV3-1 to TRBJ2-1; 12 positions match TRBD2. V lost 0 bases to trimming and J lost 10 bases; unmatched junction nucleotides: 7. Per germline, CDR1 LGHDT and CDR2 YNNKEL (reference sequence). The CDR3 has 16 amino acids. For the CDR3, the DNA is TGTGCCAGCAGCCAAGATCTAGCGGGAGGGCGAGAAGAGCAGTTCTTC. This codes for CASSQDLAGGREEQFF.

This clonotype was seen only a few times. The CDR3 spells CASRQGVNQPQHF. The CDR3 region has the DNA TGCGCCAGCAGGCAGGGGGTCAATCAGCCCCAGCATTTT. This sequence joins TRBV5-1 and TRBJ1-5; 7 bases are a match to TRBD1. CDR1 and CDR2 (germline): SGHRS, YFSETQ. V trimming: 5 bases; J trimming: 3 bases; junction bases outside the gene matches: 2. The CDR3 is 13 residues long.

The sample holds many counts of this clonotype. The chain couples TRBV6-5 to TRBJ2-5; TRBD1 agrees at 8 bases. The V gene end was trimmed by 3 bases and the J gene end by 2 bases; junction bases not matched to a gene: 5. Germline V gene lookup returns CDR1 MNHEY and CDR2 SVGAGI. This CDR3 contains 15 residues. The CDR3 reads CASSYTGGIQETQYF. The CDR3 nucleotides are TGTGCCAGCAGTTATACAGGGGGAATACAAGAGACCCAGTACTTC.

This clonotype was observed many times. The chain links TRBV9 to TRBJ2-1; 12 bases fit TRBD2. Trimming took 4 bases from V and 0 from J; bases not matched to a gene: 8. CDR1 and CDR2 from the germline V gene are SGDLS and YYNGEE. CDR3 length: 18 residues. The CDR3 sequence is CASSYLTSGSFSYNEQFF. In nucleotides, the CDR3 is TGTGCCAGCAGCTACCTGACTAGCGGGAGTTTCTCCTACAATGAGCAGTTCTTC.

J is TRBJ2-2 and V is TRBV7-2; D ambiguous. The V end lost 3 bases, the J end lost 0 bases, and 14 bases lay between the germline ends. This CDR3 is built from 17 residues. The germline V gene has CDR1 SGHTA and CDR2 FQGNSA. CDR3 sequence: CASSFGRTSTNTGELFF. CDR3 sequence (DNA): TGTGCCAGCAGCTTTGGCCGAACAAGCACGAACACCGGGGAGCTGTTTTTT.

This clonotype occurred a few times. The chain combines TRBV6-2 or TRBV6-3 with TRBJ1-1; 7 positions agree with TRBD1. The CDR3 extends over 15 amino acids. The germline V gene has CDR1 MNHEY and CDR2 SVGEGT. The ends lost 2 bases at V and 5 bases at J; junction bases unmatched: 8. CDR3 protein: CASSYDEGAWTEAFF. CDR3 DNA: TGTGCCAGCAGTTACGACGAGGGGGCATGGACTGAAGCTTTCTTT.